The clone carrying this TCR beta chain was observed a few times. V was clipped by 0 bases and J by 4 bases, with 9 bases between them. CDR3 length: 14 residues. Per the germline V gene, CDR1 is LGHDT and CDR2 is YNNKEL (reference sequence). The time point: sample taken at primary tumor resection. The authors sequenced whole RNA from tumor, nontumor lung or frozen PBMC without sorting. This sample was taken from a study of spatial heterogeneity in lung cancer. In TCRdb, the 5' RACE reads were re-called with MiXCR into one record per CDR3 protein. Here the sample spans 60,000 or so distinct CDR3 sequences, 6.3% being singletons.

The TCR was taken from a female donor with early-stage non-small cell lung cancer. The source material was PBMCs, sampled at surgery. The rearrangement links TRBV3-1 to TRBJ1-1; D not certain. CDR3 nucleotide sequence: TGTGCCAGCAGCCAAGATTCGGGGAGCACTGAAGCTTTCTTT. Translation gives CASSQDSGSTEAFF.